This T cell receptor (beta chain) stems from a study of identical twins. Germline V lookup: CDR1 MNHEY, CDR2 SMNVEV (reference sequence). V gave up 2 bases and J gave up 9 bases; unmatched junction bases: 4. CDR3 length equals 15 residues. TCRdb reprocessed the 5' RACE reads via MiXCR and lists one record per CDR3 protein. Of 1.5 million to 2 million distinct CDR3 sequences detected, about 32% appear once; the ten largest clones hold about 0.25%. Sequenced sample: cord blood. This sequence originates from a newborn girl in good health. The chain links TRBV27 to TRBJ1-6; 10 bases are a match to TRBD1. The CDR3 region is CASSLVGTGVSPLHF. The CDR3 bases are TGTGCCAGCAGTTTAGTCGGGACAGGGGTTTCACCCCTCCACTTT.